The 14 T cell receptor beta chains below were found in one sample sequenced in a study of blood T cells in healthy people across ages (dated by TCRdb to between 2014 and 2017). The method was 5' RACE. These reads were obtained on an Illumina HiSeq 2500. The second PCR ran for roughly 7 to 11 cycles and used a J-beta primer mix along with a sample-barcoded 5' primer. Clones were called with MiXCR by TCRdb after fastp trimmed the public reads at Q25, and only in-frame beta chains were retained. Every CDR3 protein is listed once, alongside the most common genes and DNA of its rows. For this sample there are approximately 770,000 distinct CDR3 sequences; roughly 60% appear just once. 22% of the sample is taken by the ten largest. Sequencing was carried out using blood. All receptors come from a man aged 25-40 years in good health.

The chain combines TRBV9 with TRBJ2-7; D call uncertain. Trimming stripped 3 bases from V and 1 base from J, with 8 bases between. Germline assignment: CDR1 SGDLS and CDR2 YYNGEE. The length of the CDR3 is 13 residues. The CDR3: CASSALPSYEQYF. The CDR3 DNA follows: TGTGCCAGCAGCGCCCTACCTTCCTACGAGCAGTACTTC.

The J gene is TRBJ2-7, the V gene TRBV6-5; no firm D call. V was pared by 2 bases and J by 3 bases, with 17 bases between. This CDR3 has 16 amino acids. Germline-derived CDR1 and CDR2 are MNHEY and SVGAGI. The CDR3 reads CASSYAVGDRSYEQYF. The CDR3 DNA follows: TGTGCCAGCAGTTACGCCGTTGGGGATCGAAGCTACGAGCAGTACTTC.

In its sample, this clonotype was seen many times. The chain recombines TRBV5-6 with TRBJ2-7, with TRBD2 matching over 9 bases. Germline V gives CDR1 SGHDT, CDR2 YYEEEE. With V trimmed by 4 bases and J by 3 bases, 11 bases remained unmatched. The CDR3 length is 16 residues. CDR3 protein: CASSRIPTSGYYEQYF. For the CDR3, the DNA is TGTGCCAGCAGCCGTATACCGACTAGCGGTTACTACGAGCAGTACTTC.

This clonotype showed up many times. This chain connects TRBV7-9 to TRBJ2-4; D possibly corresponds to TRBD2 (5 bases). Germline-derived CDR1 and CDR2 are SEHNR and FQNEAQ (reference sequence). The germline V and J ends were trimmed by 5 bases and 6 bases, with 14 bases remaining between them. The CDR3 contains 14 residues. CDR3 nucleotide sequence: TGTGCCAGCAGCCCCGGCCTAGGAGGAAACATTCAGTACTTC. It codes for CASSPGLGGNIQYF. The full variable domain, completed using reference TRBV7-9 and TRBJ2-4, is DTGVSQNPRHKITKRGQNVTFRCDPISEHNRLYWYRQTLGQGPEFLTYFQNEAQLEKSRLLSDRFSAERPKGSFSTLEIQRTEQGDSAMYLCASSPGLGGNIQYFGAGTRLSVL.

The chain's CDR3 is CASSPIRTLFNEQFF. In DNA, the CDR3 is TGTGCCAGCAGCCCAATCAGAACGCTCTTCAATGAGCAGTTCTTC. This chain joins TRBV11-2 and TRBJ2-1, with D unresolved. This CDR3 spans 15 amino acids. The germline CDR1 and CDR2 sequences are SGHAT and FQNNGV. The V gene lost 5 bases and the J gene lost 6 bases, with 17 bases spanning the gap. Full variable domain (missing parts from reference TRBV11-2 and TRBJ2-1): EAGVAQSPRYKIIEKRQSVAFWCNPISGHATLYWYQQILGQGPKLLIQFQNNGVVDDSQLPKDRFSAERLKGVDSTLKIQPAKLEDSAVYLCASSPIRTLFNEQFFGPGTRLTVL.

The chain couples TRBV20-1 to TRBJ2-5; 8 nucleotides agree with TRBD1. Germline CDR1 and CDR2: DFQATT and SNEGSKA (reference sequence). This CDR3 is 15 amino acids long. J gave up 11 bases and V 3 bases, and 17 bases lay outside the gene matches. The CDR3 DNA reads TGCAGTGCTAGGACACCAGGGGGCTCCAGTGGGGAGCAGTACTTC. Translating gives CSARTPGGSSGEQYF.

This rearrangement joins TRBV12-3 or TRBV12-4 to TRBJ1-2; the D is unclear. This CDR3 has 16 amino acids. V was shortened by 2 bases and J by 2 bases, with 15 bases between the two germline ends. This CDR3 reads CASSLSGVGNNYGYTF. CDR3 DNA: TGTGCCAGCAGTTTATCGGGTGTGGGGAACAACTATGGCTACACCTTC.

The gene calls are TRBV14 and TRBJ2-5; 12 bases agree with TRBD2. V was clipped by 4 bases and J by 5 bases; unmatched bases: 8. This CDR3 region has 16 residues. Germline CDR1 and CDR2: SGHDN and FVKESK. The CDR3 nucleotides read TGTGCCAGCAGCCCACTAGCGGGAGGAAAAGGGGAGACCCAGTACTTC. Translation gives CASSPLAGGKGETQYF.

This chain uses TRBV5-5 with TRBJ1-4, with 9 bases lining up with TRBD1. V trimming: 4 bases; J trimming: 6 bases; junction bases outside the gene matches: 7. The CDR3 is 15 amino acids. CDR1 is SGHKS, CDR2 YYEKEE, per germline (reference sequence). CDR3 loop: CASSRPGTGHEKLFF. The CDR3 nucleotides are TGTGCCAGCAGCCGCCCCGGGACAGGGCATGAAAAACTGTTTTTT. Together with reference TRBV5-5 and TRBJ1-4, the CDR3 gives the full variable domain: DAGVTQSPTHLIKTRGQQVTLRCSPISGHKSVSWYQQVLGQGPQFIFQYYEKEERGRGNFPDRFSARQFPNYSSELNVNALLLGDSALYLCASSRPGTGHEKLFFGSGTQLSVL.

The CDR3 DNA sequence: TGCAGCGTTGCTGGGACTAGCGGGGCCAGCTCCTACAATGAGCAGTTCTTC. It encodes CSVAGTSGASSYNEQFF. The gene calls are TRBV29-1 and TRBJ2-1; 13 positions agree with TRBD2. J lost 0 bases, V lost 4 bases, and 6 bases had no gene match. The CDR3 is 17 amino acids. Germline loops: CDR1 SQVTM, CDR2 ANQGSEA.

The rearrangement links TRBV4-1 to TRBJ2-5, with D perhaps TRBD2 (5 bases). Germline loops: CDR1 MGHRA, CDR2 YSYEKL. The CDR3 has 17 amino acids. Trimming stripped 1 base from V and 5 bases from J, with 20 bases between. CDR3 DNA sequence: TGCGCCAGCAGCCAAGTCGGGGTTAGCTCCCTTATGGAGACCCAGTACTTC. Protein sequence: CASSQVGVSSLMETQYF.

This clonotype appeared once. This chain uses TRBV28 with TRBJ2-5, with 11 bases matching TRBD2. The CDR3 totals 19 residues. Trimming at V came to 5 bases and at J to 1 base, leaving 15 bases not matched to a gene. CDR1 and CDR2 (germline): MDHEN, SYDVKM. CDR3 DNA: TGTGCCAGCAGTCCTACTAGCGGGAGTTCGGCGGAGTTCCAAGAGACCCAGTACTTC. Protein product: CASSPTSGSSAEFQETQYF.

This clonotype was found once. V usage is TRBV20-1 and J usage is TRBJ2-1, with 7 bases aligning to TRBD2. CDR3 length equals 16 residues. Looked up from germline, CDR1 is DFQATT and CDR2 is SNEGSKA (reference sequence). V lost 0 bases to trimming and J lost 3 bases; unmatched junction nucleotides: 8. The CDR3 coding sequence is TGCAGTGCTAGAGATGATACCGGACTAGACTACAATGAGCAGTTCTTC. It translates to CSARDDTGLDYNEQFF.

The chain joins TRBV29-1 to TRBJ1-2; tentative D call: TRBD1 (6 bases). V lost 4 bases and J 4 bases, leaving 16 bases between the germline ends. The CDR3 runs 14 residues. The V gene's germline CDR1 is SQVTM and CDR2 ANQGSEA. The DNA for the CDR3 is TGCAGCGTTGGGACAGCACAAGAGGCCTATGGCTACACCTTC. Its protein product is CSVGTAQEAYGYTF.